This TCR beta chain was identified during a study of blood T cell repertoires in COVID-19. Turning to the study itself: T cells, B-cell-depleted T cells, or PBMCs provided the cDNA or gDNA that served as material.

In the original analysis: Reference gene primer amplification gave nucleated cell count estimates. Sequenced by immunoSEQ multiplex PCR; TCRdb stores in-frame clones only, minus some. V, J and clone size reflect that table, while D and trimming were determined from the DNA. The sample has 190,000 or so clones, around 87% seen once. The trim removed 1 base at V and 6 bases at J, leaving 2 bases unmatched. Germline V gives CDR1 MDHEN, CDR2 SYDVKM. The CDR3 extends over 15 amino acids. Sequenced sample: peripheral blood. The sequence derives from a woman between 25 and 40 years old with active or convalescent COVID-19. This rearrangement joins TRBV28 to TRBJ2-4; 11 positions agree with TRBD2. CDR3 sequence reads: CASSLFGTSGNIQYF. CDR3 DNA: TGTGCCAGCAGTTTATTCGGGACTAGCGGAAACATTCAGTACTTC.